The source of this TCR beta chain is a study of T cells in Graves' hyperthyroidism and ophthalmopathy. On the study more broadly: Peripheral blood was drawn at first diagnosis, prior to all treatment.

This clonotype has a handful of counts. Graves' hyperthyroidism qualified as stable when ophthalmopathy did not progress within 18 months. Hyperthyroidism patients were newly diagnosed, had disease duration under 2 months, and were aged 18 to 65 years. TCR beta CDR3 region amplification was performed from RNA transcripts. A set of HTBI primers served as the primers for a first-round RT-PCR of the TCR CDR3. TCRdb re-derived calls from the multiplex PCR reads in MiXCR, one entry per CDR3 protein. The table includes about 480,000 distinct CDR3 sequences, around 15% detected once. The J segment lost 1 base and the V segment lost 7 bases, leaving 7 bases of the junction unmatched. The V gene's germline CDR1 is LNHDA and CDR2 SQIVND (reference sequence). The CDR3 totals 15 residues.

The clonotype originates from a woman aged 18-29 years with Graves' hyperthyroidism. The specimen sequenced was blood. The rearrangement uses TRBV19 and TRBJ1-3, with 7 bases aligning to TRBD1. The CDR3 sequence is CASTTGTVSGNTIYF. The DNA for the CDR3 is TGTGCCAGTACGACAGGGACCGTTTCTGGAAACACCATATATTTT.